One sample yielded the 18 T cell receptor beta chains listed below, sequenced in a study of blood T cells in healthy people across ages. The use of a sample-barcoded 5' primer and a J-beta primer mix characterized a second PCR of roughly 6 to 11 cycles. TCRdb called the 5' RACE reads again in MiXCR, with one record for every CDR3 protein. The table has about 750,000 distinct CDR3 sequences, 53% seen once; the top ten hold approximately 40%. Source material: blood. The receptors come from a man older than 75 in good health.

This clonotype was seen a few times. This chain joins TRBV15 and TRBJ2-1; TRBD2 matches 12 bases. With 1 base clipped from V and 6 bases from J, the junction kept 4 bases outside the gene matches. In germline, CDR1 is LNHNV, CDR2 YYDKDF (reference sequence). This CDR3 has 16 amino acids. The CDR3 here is CATSRGLAGGSNEQFF. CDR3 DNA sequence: TGTGCCACCAGCAGAGGCCTAGCGGGAGGGTCCAATGAGCAGTTCTTC.

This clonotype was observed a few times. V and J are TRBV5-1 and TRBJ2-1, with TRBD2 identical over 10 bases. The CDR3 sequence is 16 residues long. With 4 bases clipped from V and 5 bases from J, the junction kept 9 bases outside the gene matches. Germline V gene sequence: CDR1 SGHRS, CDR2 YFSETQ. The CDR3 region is CASSRTGTSENNEQFF. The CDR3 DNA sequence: TGCGCCAGCAGCCGGACCGGGACTAGCGAAAACAATGAGCAGTTCTTC.

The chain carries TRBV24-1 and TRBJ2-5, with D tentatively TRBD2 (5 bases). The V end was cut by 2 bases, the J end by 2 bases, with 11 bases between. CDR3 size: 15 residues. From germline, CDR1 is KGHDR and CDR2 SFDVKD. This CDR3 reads CATSDYRGLQETQYF. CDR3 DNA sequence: TGTGCCACCAGTGATTATCGAGGGTTACAAGAGACCCAGTACTTC.

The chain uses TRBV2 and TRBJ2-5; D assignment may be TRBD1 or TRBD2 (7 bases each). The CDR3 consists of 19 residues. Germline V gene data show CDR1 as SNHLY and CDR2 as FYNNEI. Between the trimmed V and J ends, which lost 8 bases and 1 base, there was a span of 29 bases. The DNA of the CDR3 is TGTGCCAGCTCCTTGGTGACAGGGCTAGCGGAGAATACCCAAGAGACCCAGTACTTC. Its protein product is CASSLVTGLAENTQETQYF. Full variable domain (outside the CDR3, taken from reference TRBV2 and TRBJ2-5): EPEVTQTPSHQVTQMGQEVILRCVPISNHLYFYWYRQILGQKVEFLVSFYNNEISEKSEIFDDQFSVERPDGSNFTLKIRSTKLEDSAMYFCASSLVTGLAENTQETQYFGPGTRLLVL.

The CDR3 region has the DNA TGTGCCATCAGTTCGACAGGGGGCGCCGACATTCAGTACTTC. It translates to CAISSTGGADIQYF. V is TRBV10-3 and J is TRBJ2-4, with 10 bases identical to TRBD1. CDR1 and CDR2 (germline): ENHRY, SYGVKD. V gave up 5 bases and J gave up 8 bases; unmatched junction bases: 6. The CDR3 has 14 amino acids.

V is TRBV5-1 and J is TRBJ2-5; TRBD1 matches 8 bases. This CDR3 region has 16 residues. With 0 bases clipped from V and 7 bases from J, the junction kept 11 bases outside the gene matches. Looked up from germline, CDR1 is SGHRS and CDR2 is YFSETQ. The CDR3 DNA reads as TGCGCCAGCAGCTTGGCCTCGGCAGGGGGCGCAGGGACCCAGTACTTC. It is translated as CASSLASAGGAGTQYF.

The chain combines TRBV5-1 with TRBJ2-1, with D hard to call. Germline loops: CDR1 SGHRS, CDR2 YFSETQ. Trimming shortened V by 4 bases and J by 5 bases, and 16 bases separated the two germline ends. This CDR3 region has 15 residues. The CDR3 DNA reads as TGCGCCAGCAGCGATCACTCAGGCCCTAACAATGAGCAGTTCTTC. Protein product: CASSDHSGPNNEQFF.

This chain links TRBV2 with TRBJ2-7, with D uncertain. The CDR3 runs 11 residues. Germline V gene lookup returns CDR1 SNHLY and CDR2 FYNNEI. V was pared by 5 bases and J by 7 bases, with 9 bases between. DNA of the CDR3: TGTGCCAGCAGTCGCGACAATGAGCAGTACTTC. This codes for CASSRDNEQYF. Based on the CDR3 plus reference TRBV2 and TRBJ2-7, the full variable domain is EPEVTQTPSHQVTQMGQEVILRCVPISNHLYFYWYRQILGQKVEFLVSFYNNEISEKSEIFDDQFSVERPDGSNFTLKIRSTKLEDSAMYFCASSRDNEQYFGPGTRLTVT.

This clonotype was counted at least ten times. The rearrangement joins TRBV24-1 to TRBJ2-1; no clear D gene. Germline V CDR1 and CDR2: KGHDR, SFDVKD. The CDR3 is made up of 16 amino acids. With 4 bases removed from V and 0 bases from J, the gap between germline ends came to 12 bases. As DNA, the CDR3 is TGTGCCACCAGTGACTCATCTGCCTTCTCCTACAATGAGCAGTTCTTC. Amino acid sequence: CATSDSSAFSYNEQFF.

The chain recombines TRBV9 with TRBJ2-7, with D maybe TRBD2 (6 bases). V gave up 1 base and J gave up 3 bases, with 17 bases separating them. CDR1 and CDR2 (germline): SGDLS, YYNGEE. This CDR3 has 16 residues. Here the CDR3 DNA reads TGTGCCAGCAGCGTAATTAGCGGAAGAGTCGTCTACGAGCAGTACTTC. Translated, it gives CASSVISGRVVYEQYF. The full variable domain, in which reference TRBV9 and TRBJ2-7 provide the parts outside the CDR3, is DSGVTQTPKHLITATGQRVTLRCSPRSGDLSVYWYQQSLDQGLQFLIQYYNGEERAKGNILERFSAQQFPDLHSELNLSSLELGDSALYFCASSVISGRVVYEQYFGPGTRLTVT.

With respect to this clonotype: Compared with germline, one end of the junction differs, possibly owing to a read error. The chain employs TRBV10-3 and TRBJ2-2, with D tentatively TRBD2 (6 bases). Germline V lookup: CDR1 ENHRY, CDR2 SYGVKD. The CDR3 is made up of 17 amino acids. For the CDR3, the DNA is TGTGCCATCAGTGAGTCGGCGGGGCCCTCGAACGCCGGGGAGCTGTTTTTT. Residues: CAISESAGPSNAGELFF.

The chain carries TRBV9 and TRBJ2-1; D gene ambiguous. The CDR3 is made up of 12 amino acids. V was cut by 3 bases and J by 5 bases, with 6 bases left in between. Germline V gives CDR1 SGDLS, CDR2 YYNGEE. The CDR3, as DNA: TGTGCCAGCAGCGCCTGGGACAATGAGCAGTTCTTC. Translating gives CASSAWDNEQFF.

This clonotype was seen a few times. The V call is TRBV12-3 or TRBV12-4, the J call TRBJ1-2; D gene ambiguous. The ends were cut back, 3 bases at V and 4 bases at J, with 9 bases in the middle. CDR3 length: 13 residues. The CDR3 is CASSFGGTYGYTF. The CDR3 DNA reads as TGTGCCAGCAGTTTTGGCGGAACCTATGGCTACACCTTC.

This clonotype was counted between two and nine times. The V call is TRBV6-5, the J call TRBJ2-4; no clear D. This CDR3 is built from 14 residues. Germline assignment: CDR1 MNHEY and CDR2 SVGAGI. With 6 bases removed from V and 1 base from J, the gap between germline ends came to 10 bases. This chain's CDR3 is CASSPSWAKNIQYF. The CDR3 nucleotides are TGTGCCAGCAGCCCCAGTTGGGCCAAAAACATTCAGTACTTC.

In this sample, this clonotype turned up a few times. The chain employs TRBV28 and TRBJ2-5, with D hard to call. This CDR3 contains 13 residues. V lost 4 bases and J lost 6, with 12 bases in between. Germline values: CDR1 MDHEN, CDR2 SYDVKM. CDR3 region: CASSSTPYQTQYF. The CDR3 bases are TGTGCCAGCAGTTCGACACCTTATCAGACCCAGTACTTC.

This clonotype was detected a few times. CDR3 nucleotides: TGCAGTGCTATCGGGGACAGGGCCAATGAGCAGTTCTTC. Its protein is CSAIGDRANEQFF. The V call is TRBV20-1, the J call TRBJ2-1; TRBD1 aligns across 9 bases. Trimming at V came to 4 bases and at J to 6 bases, leaving 4 bases not matched to a gene. The germline V gene encodes CDR1 DFQATT and CDR2 SNEGSKA (reference sequence). The CDR3 runs 13 residues.

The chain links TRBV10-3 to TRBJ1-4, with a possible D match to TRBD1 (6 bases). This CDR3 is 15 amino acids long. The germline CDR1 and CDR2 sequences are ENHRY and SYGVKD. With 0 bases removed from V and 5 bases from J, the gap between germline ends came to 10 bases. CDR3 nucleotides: TGTGCCATCAGTGAGTCGGGGGCGGGGAATGAAAAACTGTTTTTT. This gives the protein CAISESGAGNEKLFF.

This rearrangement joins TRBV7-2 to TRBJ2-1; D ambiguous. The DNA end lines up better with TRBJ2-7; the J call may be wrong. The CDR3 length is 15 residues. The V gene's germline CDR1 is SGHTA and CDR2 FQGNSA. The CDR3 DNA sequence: TGTGCCAGCAGCTTAGCGCTAGGCTCCTACAATGAGCAGTACTTC. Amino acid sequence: CASSLALGSYNEQYF.